The T cell receptor beta chain described here comes from a study of T cell repertoires in cytomegalovirus infection. Across the whole study: Selected CMV epitopes included recently identified HLA-C-restricted ones as well as well-studied HLA-B-restricted ones. Public TCR beta signatures indicated both CMV infection and matching HLA type.

Per the germline V gene, CDR1 is MGHDK and CDR2 is SYGVNS. The CDR3 runs to 14 residues. Trimming removed 2 bases at V and 4 bases at J, with 8 bases between. This clonotype was seen more than once but under ten times. The antigen remains unidentified. Study findings and constraints: In two of eight donors, the top clonotype was HLA-C-restricted CMV-specific.

TCRdb independently ran MiXCR on the reads; one entry per CDR3 protein. The sample records about 830,000 distinct CDR3 sequences, roughly 33% being singletons. Sequencing used cultured CD8+ T cells from PBMCs, obtained from culture after CMV antigen stimulation. The source is a human donor in good health (CMV status not recorded). Some clones in this sample may be carry-over from other donors' samples. The V gene is TRBV25-1, the J gene TRBJ1-4; D uncertain. The CDR3 DNA follows: TGTGCCAGCAGTGAAAGAGGTCTTAATGAAAAACTGTTTTTT. It specifies CASSERGLNEKLFF. Supplemented by reference TRBV25-1 and TRBJ1-4, the full variable domain reads EADIYQTPRYLVIGTGKKITLECSQTMGHDKMYWYQQDPGMELHLIHYSYGVNSTEKGDLSSESTVSRIRTEHFPLTLESARPSHTSQYLCASSERGLNEKLFFGSGTQLSVL.